Reported below is one TCR beta chain. Combining a sample-barcoded 5' primer with a J-beta primer mix, a second PCR ran for about 6 to 12 cycles. TCRdb independently ran MiXCR on the 5' RACE reads; one entry per CDR3 protein. This sample has about 970,000 distinct CDR3 sequences, with roughly half found just once. This record belongs to a study of blood T cells in healthy people across ages. The V gene's germline CDR1 is KGHSH and CDR2 LQKENI. This CDR3 contains 16 residues. V lost 6 bases, J lost 11 bases, and 21 bases stayed unmatched. This sequence joins TRBV18 and TRBJ2-5, with 7 nucleotides matching TRBD1. This receptor was obtained from a woman in her fifties or sixties in good health. Sequencing was carried out using blood. The CDR3 DNA is TGTGCCAGCTCGCGACAGGGACAGCTGGGATACAATGAGCAGTACTTC. It translates to CASSRQGQLGYNEQYF.